The clone carrying this T cell receptor (beta chain) was counted many times. V lost 1 base and J lost 0, with 7 bases in between. Germline loops: CDR1 SGHVS, CDR2 FNYEAQ. CDR3 size: 15 residues. TCRdb reanalysed the 5' RACE reads using MiXCR and keeps one entry per CDR3 protein. The repertoire has tens of thousands of distinct CDR3 sequences, about 5.8% of them found once; the top ten carry less than 1.5%. This entry is derived from a study of neurological immune-mediated disorders. Material: CD4+ T cells from blood. The sequence was obtained from a woman in her late teens or twenties with multiple sclerosis. The V gene is TRBV7-6, the J gene TRBJ1-3; D is undetermined. The CDR3 DNA sequence: TGTGCCAGCAGCTTAGGAGCTAACTCTGGAAACACCATATATTTT. This translates into CASSLGANSGNTIYF.